This T cell receptor beta chain derives from a study of blood T cell repertoires in COVID-19. Overall study context: Acute-phase and convalescent COVID-19 samples originated in the United States, Italy and Spain. PBMCs, B-cell-depleted T cells, or T cells were the source of the cDNA or gDNA that made up the material.

The CDR3 loop spans 13 amino acids. Trimming pared 4 bases from V and 9 bases from J, leaving 12 bases between. The assay was immunoSEQ multiplex PCR, and TCRdb's table has in-frame clones only and misses some. The sample has approximately 25,000 clones; around 70% are singletons. Sequencing was performed on peripheral blood. This TCR was sampled from a woman aged 80 or over with acute or convalescent COVID-19. This sequence joins TRBV12-3 or TRBV12-4 and TRBJ1-4, with D hard to call. In nucleotides, the CDR3 is TGTGCCAGCAGTTACAACGAGGGCCAAAAACTGTTTTTT. Encoded protein: CASSYNEGQKLFF.